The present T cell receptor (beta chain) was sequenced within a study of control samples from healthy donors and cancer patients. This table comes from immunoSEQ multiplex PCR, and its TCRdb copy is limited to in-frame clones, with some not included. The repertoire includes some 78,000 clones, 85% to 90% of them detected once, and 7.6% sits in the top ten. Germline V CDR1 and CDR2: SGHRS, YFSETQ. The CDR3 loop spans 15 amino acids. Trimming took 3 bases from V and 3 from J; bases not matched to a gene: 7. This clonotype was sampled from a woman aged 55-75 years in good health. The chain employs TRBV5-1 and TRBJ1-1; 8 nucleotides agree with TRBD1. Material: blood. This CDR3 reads CASSWYRGSDTEAFF. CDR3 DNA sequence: TGCGCCAGCAGCTGGTACAGGGGGTCGGACACTGAAGCTTTCTTT.